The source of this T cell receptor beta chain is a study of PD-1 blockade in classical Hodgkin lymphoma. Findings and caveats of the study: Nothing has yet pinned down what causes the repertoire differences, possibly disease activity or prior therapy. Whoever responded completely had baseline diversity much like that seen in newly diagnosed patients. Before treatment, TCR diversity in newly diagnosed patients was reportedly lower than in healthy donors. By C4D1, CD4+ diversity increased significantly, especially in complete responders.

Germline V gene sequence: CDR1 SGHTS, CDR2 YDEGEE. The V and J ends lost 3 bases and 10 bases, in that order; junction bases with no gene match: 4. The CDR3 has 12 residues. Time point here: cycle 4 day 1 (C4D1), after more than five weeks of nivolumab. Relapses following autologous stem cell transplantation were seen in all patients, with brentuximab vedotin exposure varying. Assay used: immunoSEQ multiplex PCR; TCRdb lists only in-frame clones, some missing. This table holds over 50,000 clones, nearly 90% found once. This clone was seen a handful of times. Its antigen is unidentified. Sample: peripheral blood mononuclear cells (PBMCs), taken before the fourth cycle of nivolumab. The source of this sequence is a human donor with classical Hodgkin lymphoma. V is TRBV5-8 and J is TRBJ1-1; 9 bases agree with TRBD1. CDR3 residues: CASSSTGGRAFF. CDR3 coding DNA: TGTGCCAGCAGCTCAACAGGGGGCAGAGCTTTCTTT.